These 26 T cell receptor beta chains were sequenced from one sample in a study of T cell responses to AZD1222 COVID-19 vaccine. Some clones are missing from TCRdb's copy, which holds only in-frame ones; the method was immunoSEQ multiplex PCR. The sample yields about 200,000 clones, roughly 94% seen once. This sample comprised peripheral blood, obtained 28 days after the second dose of the MenACWY control vaccine. The receptors originated from an adult who received the MenACWY meningococcal vaccine as a control.

J is TRBJ2-6 and V is TRBV29-1; D unresolved. Trimming left V 2 bases short and J 0 bases short, with 5 bases between. Germline CDR1 reads SQVTM; CDR2 reads ANQGSEA. This CDR3 has 14 amino acids. The CDR3 DNA reads TGCAGCGTTGAATCCATCTCTGGGGCCAACGTCCTGACTTTC. Residues: CSVESISGANVLTF.

The rearrangement links TRBV29-1 to TRBJ1-2; TRBD1 agrees at 8 bases. The CDR3 covers 13 residues. V lost 2 bases to trimming and J lost 8 bases; unmatched junction nucleotides: 7. Germline V gene sequence: CDR1 SQVTM, CDR2 ANQGSEA. CDR3 residues: CSVERATGDGYTF. The CDR3 DNA reads TGCAGCGTTGAACGAGCGACAGGGGACGGCTACACCTTC. The complete variable domain, with remaining parts taken from reference TRBV29-1 and TRBJ1-2, reads SAVISQKPSRDICQRGTSLTIQCQVDSQVTMMFWYRQQPGQSLTLIATANQGSEATYESGFVIDKFPISRPNLTFSTLTVSNMSPEDSSIYLCSVERATGDGYTFGSGTRLTVV.

The rearrangement links TRBV6-2 or TRBV6-3 to TRBJ1-5, with 9 bases that match TRBD1. The CDR3 covers 16 residues. Trimming cost V 5 bases and J 5 bases; bases outside gene matches: 10. Looked up from germline, CDR1 is MNHEY and CDR2 is SVGEGT. DNA of the CDR3: TGTGCCAGCAGTGCAGCTACAGGGGGCAATTATCAGCCCCAGCATTTT. It yields the protein CASSAATGGNYQPQHF.

J is TRBJ2-3 and V is TRBV12-3 or TRBV12-4; D gene unclear. This CDR3 is built from 11 residues. Trimming left V 5 bases short and J 5 bases short, with 5 bases between. CDR3 residues: CASSKGDTQYF. The DNA for the CDR3 is TGTGCCAGCAGTAAGGGAGATACGCAGTATTTT.

This chain uses TRBV7-9 with TRBJ2-1; TRBD2 matches at 12 bases. The germline CDR1 and CDR2 sequences are SEHNR and FQNEAQ (reference sequence). Losses at the gene ends were 6 bases for V and 5 bases for J; bases not matched to a gene: 5. The CDR3 loop spans 15 amino acids. The CDR3 reads CASSHRLAGDNEQFF. CDR3 nucleotides: TGTGCCAGCAGTCACCGACTAGCGGGAGACAATGAGCAGTTCTTC.

V is TRBV7-9 and J is TRBJ2-7; 9 bases agree with TRBD1. The CDR3 is made up of 15 amino acids. Germline CDR1 and CDR2: SEHNR and FQNEAQ (reference sequence). With 2 bases clipped from V and 0 bases from J, the junction kept 2 bases outside the gene matches. DNA of the CDR3: TGTGCCAGCAGCTTACCGGGACAGGGCTCCTACGAGCAGTACTTC. This translates into CASSLPGQGSYEQYF.

The chain has TRBV5-5 and TRBJ2-7, with D perhaps TRBD1 (6 bases). V was shortened by 3 bases and J by 2 bases, with 12 bases between the two germline ends. The CDR3 runs 14 residues. CDR1 SGHKS and CDR2 YYEKEE come from the germline V gene (reference sequence). The chain's CDR3 is CASSYPGQAYEQYF. The CDR3 nucleotides are TGTGCCAGCAGCTATCCGGGACAAGCCTACGAGCAGTACTTC.

The CDR3 DNA sequence: TGTGCCAGCAACTTAGTGGGTAGTGAAAAACTGTTTTTT. Its translation: CASNLVGSEKLFF. This chain connects TRBV28 to TRBJ1-4; D is undetermined. Germline V gene lookup returns CDR1 MDHEN and CDR2 SYDVKM. This CDR3 has 13 amino acids. The V gene lost 7 bases and the J gene lost 7 bases, with 13 bases spanning the gap.

This clone was observed a single time. This chain links TRBV6-5 with TRBJ1-6; 9 bases fit TRBD1. This CDR3 has 16 amino acids. CDR1 is MNHEY, CDR2 SVGAGI, per germline. V was clipped by 2 bases and J by 6 bases; unmatched bases: 5. The CDR3 DNA reads TGTGCCAGCAGTTACGAAGTGACAGGGGGTAATTCACCCCTCCACTTT. This sequence encodes CASSYEVTGGNSPLHF.

The chain combines TRBV15 with TRBJ2-7; 8 positions agree with TRBD1. The germline V gene encodes CDR1 LNHNV and CDR2 YYDKDF (reference sequence). Trimming removed 4 bases from V and 2 bases from J; junction bases left unmatched: 7. The CDR3 covers 15 residues. This CDR3 reads CATSNDRGATYEQYF. The CDR3, as DNA: TGTGCCACCAGCAATGACAGGGGTGCGACCTACGAGCAGTACTTC.

The chain joins TRBV28 to TRBJ1-2, with 7 bases lining up with TRBD1. Trimming took 6 bases from V and 4 from J; bases not matched to a gene: 5. Germline V gene sequence: CDR1 MDHEN, CDR2 SYDVKM. CDR3 length: 13 residues. The CDR3: CASSPTGIYGYTF. CDR3 coding DNA: TGTGCCAGCAGCCCGACAGGGATCTATGGCTACACCTTC.

The chain couples TRBV5-1 to TRBJ2-2, with 8 bases matching TRBD1. V shed 4 bases, J shed 7 bases, and the junction held 9 bases outside the gene matches. The germline gives CDR1 SGHRS, CDR2 YFSETQ. The CDR3 spans 15 residues. The CDR3 sequence is CASSRQQGDGGELFF. DNA for the CDR3: TGCGCCAGCAGCCGCCAACAGGGGGACGGCGGGGAGCTGTTTTTT.

The chain recombines TRBV3-1 (or the pseudogene TRBV3-2) with TRBJ1-6, with a possible D match to TRBD1 (5 bases). V was trimmed by 4 bases and J by 0 bases, leaving 10 bases between them. CDR3 length equals 16 residues. Germline loops: CDR1 LGHDT, CDR2 YNNKEL (reference sequence). This CDR3 is CASSRRTGSYNSPLHF. CDR3 nucleotides: TGTGCCAGCAGCCGGCGCACAGGCTCCTATAATTCACCCCTCCACTTT.

The chain uses TRBV5-1 and TRBJ2-3; 9 bases map to TRBD2. The CDR3 totals 15 residues. Trimming took 0 bases from V and 6 from J; bases not matched to a gene: 5. The germline V gene encodes CDR1 SGHRS and CDR2 YFSETQ. The CDR3 is CASSLALAGTDTQYF. CDR3 nucleotides: TGCGCCAGCAGCTTGGCGCTAGCGGGAACGGATACGCAGTATTTT.

This rearrangement joins TRBV9 to TRBJ2-5; possible D gene TRBD1, 6 bases. Trimming took off 2 bases at V and 4 bases at J, with 12 bases between the two ends. CDR1 and CDR2 from the germline V gene are SGDLS and YYNGEE. CDR3 length: 14 residues. In DNA, the CDR3 is TGTGCCAGCAGCGTCGCAGGGGAAGGAGAGACCCAGTACTTC. It translates to CASSVAGEGETQYF.

The V call is TRBV24-1, the J call TRBJ2-1; 9 positions match TRBD2. Germline assignment: CDR1 KGHDR and CDR2 SFDVKD. V was clipped by 4 bases and J by 5 bases; unmatched bases: 8. CDR3 length equals 16 residues. DNA of the CDR3: TGTGCCACCAGTGACATAAGCGGGGGGAACCACAATGAGCAGTTCTTC. It yields the protein CATSDISGGNHNEQFF.

The genes are TRBV7-2 and TRBJ2-7; 8 nucleotides align to TRBD2. The V gene end was trimmed by 3 bases and the J gene end by 0 bases; junction bases not matched to a gene: 1. CDR1 is SGHTA, CDR2 FQGNSA, per germline. CDR3 length: 14 residues. This chain's CDR3 is CASSLGTSSYEQYF. CDR3 in DNA: TGTGCCAGCAGCTTGGGGACTAGCTCCTACGAGCAGTACTTC. Together with reference TRBV7-2 and TRBJ2-7, the CDR3 gives the full variable domain: GAGVSQSPSNKVTEKGKDVELRCDPISGHTALYWYRQSLGQGLEFLIYFQGNSAPDKSGLPSDRFSAERTGGSVSTLTIQRTQQEDSAVYLCASSLGTSSYEQYFGPGTRLTVT.

The rearrangement uses TRBV27 and TRBJ2-7, with TRBD2 matching 8 bases. The CDR3 is 15 amino acids. Looked up from germline, CDR1 is MNHEY and CDR2 is SMNVEV (reference sequence). Germline trimming cut 5 bases from V and 0 bases from J; bases unmatched to any gene: 6. The CDR3 DNA reads as TGTGCCAGCAGTCCTGCGGGGGGAGACTCCTACGAGCAGTACTTC. Protein: CASSPAGGDSYEQYF.

J is TRBJ1-4 and V is TRBV19; D may be TRBD1 (5 bases). V was cut by 7 bases and J by 4 bases, with 16 bases left in between. Germline V lookup: CDR1 LNHDA, CDR2 SQIVND (reference sequence). There are 15 residues in the CDR3. The CDR3 coding sequence is TGTGCCAGTACCCGAGGCGACAGAGATAATGAAAAACTGTTTTTT. Amino acids: CASTRGDRDNEKLFF.

J is TRBJ2-7 and V is TRBV6-2 or TRBV6-3; D unclear. Germline loops: CDR1 MNHEY, CDR2 SVGEGT. Trimming cost V 2 bases and J 11 bases, with 19 bases left between them. The CDR3 runs to 14 residues. The DNA for the CDR3 is TGTGCCAGCAGTTACGAGTCGGAGACCGCAAGGGAGTACTTC. It translates to CASSYESETAREYF.

The J gene is TRBJ2-7, the V gene TRBV29-1; tentatively, D is TRBD1 (5 bases). The CDR3 loop spans 13 amino acids. The V and J ends lost 2 bases and 6 bases respectively, with 14 bases between them. The germline V gene encodes CDR1 SQVTM and CDR2 ANQGSEA. The CDR3 reads CSVEPEAGLEQYF. The DNA for the CDR3 is TGCAGCGTTGAACCGGAAGCAGGGCTCGAGCAGTACTTC.

V and J are TRBV9 and TRBJ1-1, with D uncertain. The CDR3 loop spans 13 amino acids. Germline V CDR1 and CDR2: SGDLS, YYNGEE. With 0 bases removed from V and 4 bases from J, the gap between germline ends came to 7 bases. The CDR3 is CASSVGQFTEAFF. The CDR3 DNA sequence: TGTGCCAGCAGCGTAGGGCAGTTCACTGAAGCTTTCTTT.

The V call is TRBV19, the J call TRBJ1-5; the D gene is possibly TRBD1 (5 bases). Trimming left V 8 bases short and J 0 bases short, with 8 bases between. The CDR3 extends over 13 amino acids. Germline loops: CDR1 LNHDA, CDR2 SQIVND (reference sequence). CDR3 amino acids: CASGRDSNQPQHF. CDR3 sequence (DNA): TGTGCCAGTGGCAGGGATAGCAATCAGCCCCAGCATTTT.

This chain connects TRBV6-5 to TRBJ2-7; D is unclear. Trimming left V 7 bases short and J 2 bases short, with 6 bases between. CDR1 and CDR2 (germline): MNHEY, SVGAGI. The CDR3 sequence is 11 residues long. CDR3 coding DNA: TGTGCCAGCACAGAAGCCTACGAGCAGTACTTC. Its translation: CASTEAYEQYF.

The chain recombines TRBV2 with TRBJ2-2, with TRBD2 matching over 8 bases. The CDR3 has 19 amino acids. V gave up 3 bases and J gave up 2 bases; unmatched junction bases: 14. Germline assignment: CDR1 SNHLY and CDR2 FYNNEI. The CDR3 nucleotides read TGTGCCAGCAGTGAGATGGGGCTAGCGGGTTCTCACAACACCGGGGAGCTGTTTTTT. As protein: CASSEMGLAGSHNTGELFF.

The chain carries TRBV5-1 and TRBJ2-7; a possible D gene is TRBD1 (6 bases). The V end was cut by 0 bases, the J end by 4 bases, with 11 bases between. Per the germline V gene, CDR1 is SGHRS and CDR2 is YFSETQ. The CDR3 is 14 amino acids. In nucleotides, the CDR3 is TGCGCCAGCAGCTTGGGGACAGCCATTTACGAGCAGTACTTC. This translates into CASSLGTAIYEQYF.